Below, 30 T cell receptor beta chains from the same sample are listed, as sequenced in a study of glioma-infiltrating T cells. TCR alpha and beta CDR3 regions were amplified from RNA using iRepertoire nested multiplex PCR. From the multiplex PCR reads, TCRdb called clonotypes with MiXCR, one entry per CDR3 protein. The data contain a few hundred thousand distinct CDR3 sequences, more than 35% of them singletons. The sequencing sample was made of glioma tissue, nonneoplastic brain tissue, or PBMCs (not recorded which). These receptors came from a human donor with low-grade glioma or glioblastoma, undergoing nonglioma brain surgery, or in good health (not recorded which).

There are a few counts of this clonotype. The rearrangement joins TRBV19 to TRBJ2-7, with D tentatively TRBD2 (6 bases). CDR1 LNHDA and CDR2 SQIVND come from the germline V gene (reference sequence). Trimming took off 3 bases at V and 7 bases at J, with 13 bases between the two ends. The CDR3 is 13 amino acids. The CDR3 DNA sequence: TGTGCCAGTAGTATTCGGCAGGCGGGAGAGCAGTACTTC. Residues: CASSIRQAGEQYF.

This clonotype was counted ten times or more. A read error may produce the germline difference seen at one junction end. The CDR3 sequence: CASSLGRGGYEQYF. For the CDR3, the DNA is TGTGCCAGCAGTTTAGGCAGGGGAGGCTACGAGCAGTACTTC. This chain connects TRBV7-2 to TRBJ2-7, with D perhaps assigned TRBD1 or TRBD2 (6 bases each). Germline values: CDR1 SGHTA, CDR2 FQGNSA. This CDR3 has 14 residues. The full variable domain, completed using reference TRBV7-2 and TRBJ2-7, is GAGVSQSPSNKVTEKGKDVELRCDPISGHTALYWYRQSLGQGLEFLIYFQGNSAPDKSGLPSDRFSAERTGGSVSTLTIQRTQQEDSAVYLCASSLGRGGYEQYFGPGTRLTVT.

This chain connects TRBV7-2 to TRBJ2-4; possible D gene TRBD2, 5 bases. The germline V and J ends were trimmed by 1 base and 0 bases, with 10 bases remaining between them. CDR3 length: 16 amino acids. Per the germline V gene, CDR1 is SGHTA and CDR2 is FQGNSA. The DNA of the CDR3 is TGTGCCAGCAGCTTAGTAAGAGGGCTAGCCAAAAACATTCAGTACTTC. As protein: CASSLVRGLAKNIQYF. Combining the CDR3 with reference TRBV7-2 and TRBJ2-4 gives the whole variable domain GAGVSQSPSNKVTEKGKDVELRCDPISGHTALYWYRQSLGQGLEFLIYFQGNSAPDKSGLPSDRFSAERTGGSVSTLTIQRTQQEDSAVYLCASSLVRGLAKNIQYFGAGTRLSVL.

In its sample, this clonotype was seen a few times. The chain joins TRBV20-1 to TRBJ2-1; TRBD2 matches at 8 bases. The CDR3 runs 14 residues. Per the germline V gene, CDR1 is DFQATT and CDR2 is SNEGSKA (reference sequence). The V segment lost 4 bases and the J segment 7 bases; nucleotides outside the gene matches: 9. The CDR3 protein is CSATGTRRRNEQFF. CDR3 nucleotide sequence: TGCAGTGCTACCGGGACTAGAAGGAGAAATGAGCAGTTCTTC.

CDR3 in DNA: TGTGCCAGCAGTCTAGGGTTAATCCGACAGGTACTAGCTCCTAGTCCCTACGAGCAGTACTTC. This encodes CASSLGLIRQVLAPSPYEQYF. J is TRBJ2-7 and V is TRBV6-4; D may correspond to TRBD1 or TRBD2 (6 bases each). CDR1 MRHNA and CDR2 SNTAGT come from the germline V gene. The CDR3 runs 21 residues. Deletions cut 5 bases from V and 2 bases from J, with 34 bases between.

The chain employs TRBV25-1 and TRBJ1-5; TRBD1 aligns across 10 bases. V was pared by 2 bases and J by 3 bases, with 4 bases of the junction left unmatched. There are 16 residues in the CDR3. CDR1 and CDR2 from the germline V gene are MGHDK and SYGVNS. The CDR3 coding sequence is TGTGCCAGCAGTGAAGGGGGACAGGGGACCAATCAGCCCCAGCATTTT. Translated: CASSEGGQGTNQPQHF.

This clonotype occurred a few times. The V and J genes are TRBV4-3 and TRBJ2-3; D remains ambiguous. Germline assignment: CDR1 LGHNA and CDR2 YSLEER. This CDR3 contains 14 residues. The V and J ends lost 1 base and 5 bases respectively, with 10 bases between them. In DNA, the CDR3 is TGCGCCAGCAGCCAAGGACGTCCTCTAGATACGCAGTATTTT. Translated, it gives CASSQGRPLDTQYF.

The table lists this clonotype with a few counts. The V gene is TRBV12-3 or TRBV12-4, the J gene TRBJ2-3, with D perhaps matching TRBD1 (6 bases). CDR3 length: 13 amino acids. Trimming stripped 6 bases from V and 7 bases from J, with 14 bases between. The CDR3 loop is CASSPTGTNTQYF. The CDR3 region has the DNA TGTGCCAGCAGCCCCACAGGGACAAATACGCAGTATTTT.

Points on this clonotype: The junction shows a germline mismatch at one end, possibly a read error. This rearrangement joins TRBV15 to TRBJ1-1; D uncertain. Germline lookup yields CDR1 LNHNV and CDR2 YYDKDF (reference sequence). The CDR3 is made up of 16 amino acids. CDR3 region: CATRRGTEGMNTEAFF. In DNA form, the CDR3 reads TGCGCCACCAGAAGAGGAACGGAAGGAATGAACACTGAAGCTTTCTTT.

At least ten counts were recorded for this clonotype. The rearrangement joins TRBV27 to TRBJ1-1; 10 bases are a match to TRBD1. Per the germline V gene, CDR1 is MNHEY and CDR2 is SMNVEV (reference sequence). There are 15 residues in the CDR3. V dropped 3 bases and J dropped 4; count of bases not matched to a gene: 5. CDR3 nucleotide sequence: TGTGCCAGCAGTTTCCAGACAGGGGGCCTCACTGAAGCTTTCTTT. This codes for CASSFQTGGLTEAFF.

This clonotype was found many times. The V call is TRBV6-5, the J call TRBJ2-5; D gene uncertain. Trimming removed 1 base from V and 1 base from J, with 7 bases in between. Per germline, CDR1 MNHEY and CDR2 SVGAGI. The CDR3 runs to 14 residues. DNA for the CDR3: TGTGCCAGCAGTTACTTAGCCAGCCAAGAGACCCAGTACTTC. This translates into CASSYLASQETQYF.

This clonotype was seen only a few times. V is TRBV24-1 and J is TRBJ1-2, with TRBD1 as a possible D gene (5 bases). CDR3 length: 14 amino acids. The ends were cut back, 4 bases at V and 6 bases at J, with 14 bases in the middle. CDR1 and CDR2 (germline): KGHDR, SFDVKD. In nucleotides, the CDR3 is TGTGCCACCAGTGACCCCGGGAGGGGTCATGGCTACACCTTC. Translating it yields CATSDPGRGHGYTF.

The chain joins TRBV28 to TRBJ1-1, with D possibly being TRBD1 (5 bases). The length of the CDR3 is 14 residues. Trimming took 1 base from V and 8 from J, leaving 14 bases between them. Germline assignment: CDR1 MDHEN and CDR2 SYDVKM. The CDR3 here is CASSLLQAGGEAFF. For the CDR3, the DNA is TGTGCCAGCAGTTTATTACAGGCTGGCGGGGAAGCTTTCTTT.

The chain has TRBV2 and TRBJ1-5, with 7 bases fitting TRBD1. This CDR3 has 15 residues. CDR1 is SNHLY and CDR2 is FYNNEI in the germline V gene. Trimming took 11 bases from V and 11 from J; bases not matched to a gene: 21. The CDR3 loop reads CASKEGTVELYAQHF. CDR3 DNA sequence: TGTGCCTCCAAGGAGGGGACAGTGGAACTGTACGCCCAGCATTTT.

In its sample, this clonotype was seen a few times. V usage is TRBV20-1 and J usage is TRBJ2-7, with a weak D call TRBD2 (5 bases). The CDR3 length is 11 residues. From germline, CDR1 is DFQATT and CDR2 SNEGSKA (reference sequence). The V and J ends lost 0 bases and 5 bases respectively, with 5 bases between them. This CDR3 is CSAREEDEQYF. The CDR3, as DNA: TGCAGTGCTAGAGAGGAGGACGAGCAGTACTTC.

The chain links TRBV27 to TRBJ1-4; no definite D call. Trimming stripped 2 bases from V and 8 bases from J, with 9 bases between. The CDR3 consists of 13 residues. The germline CDR1 and CDR2 sequences are MNHEY and SMNVEV (reference sequence). The CDR3 DNA is TGTGCCAGCAGTTTAGGGCTAGGGGAAAAACTGTTTTTT. Its protein product is CASSLGLGEKLFF.

This clonotype has just one count. A read error may explain this, as a much larger clone is one base away. The genes are TRBV6-2 or TRBV6-3 and TRBJ2-1, with TRBD1 as a possible D gene (6 bases). The CDR3 covers 18 residues. In germline, CDR1 is MNHEY, CDR2 SVGEGT. CDR3 coding DNA: TGTGCCAGCAGTTACTCGGGGGCAAGCGGTTGGGACCACAATGGGCAGTTCTTC. Translating gives CASSYSGASGWDHNGQFF.

This clonotype showed up just a few times. The chain uses TRBV4-1 and TRBJ1-4; 7 nucleotides match TRBD1. The V gene's germline CDR1 is MGHRA and CDR2 YSYEKL. The CDR3 has 16 amino acids. J was trimmed by 5 bases and V by 4 bases; bases with no gene match: 10. CDR3 in amino acids: CASSRGQAEGNEKLFF. The CDR3 nucleotides are TGCGCCAGCAGCCGCGGACAGGCTGAGGGAAATGAAAAACTGTTTTTT.

Details on this clonotype: Given a much more abundant clone one base away, this may be a read error. The rearrangement links TRBV6-2 or TRBV6-3 to TRBJ2-3; the D is unclear. V lost 6 bases to trimming and J lost 0 bases, with 16 bases between them. Germline V CDR1 and CDR2: MNHEY, SVGEGT. This CDR3 comprises 16 residues. CDR3 in DNA: TGTGCCAGCAGCCGGAACTCAGTGGATAGCACAGATACGCAGTATTTT. Translation: CASSRNSVDSTDTQYF.

On this clonotype itself: A read error may be the cause here, since a much bigger clone is one base away. The rearrangement uses TRBV28 and TRBJ1-1; no clear D. This CDR3 is built from 13 residues. Germline V lookup: CDR1 MDHEN, CDR2 SYDVKM. CDR3 sequence reads: CAGSLGSTRKAFF. CDR3 in DNA: TGTGCCGGCAGTTTAGGGTCCACTAGAAAAGCTTTCTTT.

In its sample, this clonotype was seen a few times. The chain carries TRBV20-1 and TRBJ1-5; 7 nucleotides match TRBD1. Trimming removed 1 base from V and 2 bases from J; junction bases left unmatched: 11. The length of the CDR3 is 17 residues. Germline V gene sequence: CDR1 DFQATT, CDR2 SNEGSKA (reference sequence). The CDR3, as DNA: TGCAGTGCTAGAGGCCTAACGACGACAGGGCGCAATCAGCCCCAGCATTTT. Translation: CSARGLTTTGRNQPQHF.

This clonotype was found a few times. The CDR3 sequence: CASRWEGTEAFF. As DNA, the CDR3 is TGTGCCAGTCGTTGGGAGGGGACTGAAGCTTTCTTT. The chain is built from TRBV19 and TRBJ1-1; the D gene is possibly TRBD1 (5 bases). CDR3 size: 12 residues. CDR1 is LNHDA, CDR2 SQIVND, per germline (reference sequence). Between the trimmed V and J ends, which lost 8 bases and 5 bases, there was a span of 12 bases.

As for this clonotype: A much more abundant neighbour one base away suggests this may be a read error. The chain is built from TRBV7-9 and TRBJ2-7; maybe TRBD1 (6 bases). The J call is in doubt because the DNA end fits TRBJ2-5 better. The V gene's germline CDR1 is SEHNR and CDR2 FQNEAQ (reference sequence). The CDR3 totals 16 residues. This chain's CDR3 is CASSLEGHTLIRTQYF. The CDR3 DNA follows: TGTGCCAGCAGCTTAGAGGGACACACCCTCATTCGGACCCAGTACTTC.

This clonotype has just a few counts. The chain combines TRBV20-1 with TRBJ2-7, with D possibly TRBD1 on 6 matching bases. CDR1 and CDR2 (germline): DFQATT, SNEGSKA (reference sequence). The CDR3 has 13 amino acids. V lost 5 bases and J 4 bases, leaving 15 bases between the germline ends. This CDR3 is CSAPRDNPYEQYF. For the CDR3, the DNA is TGCAGTGCTCCCCGGGACAACCCGTACGAGCAGTACTTC.

This clonotype was recorded a few times. J is TRBJ2-3 and V is TRBV19; 13 positions match TRBD2. This CDR3 comprises 15 residues. Trimming cost V 6 bases and J 6 bases; bases outside gene matches: 6. Germline loops: CDR1 LNHDA, CDR2 SQIVND (reference sequence). In nucleotides, the CDR3 is TGTGCCAGTAGGGGACTAGCGGGGTTGATGGATACGCAGTATTTT. Translated: CASRGLAGLMDTQYF.

Points on this clonotype: Being one base from a much bigger clone, this may be a read error. The chain joins TRBV6-2 or TRBV6-3 to TRBJ2-7; no clear D gene. The germline V gene has CDR1 MNHEY and CDR2 SVGEGT. The CDR3 contains 12 residues. V was cut by 5 bases and J by 4 bases, with 9 bases left in between. This chain's CDR3 is CASSKGYYEQYF. The DNA for the CDR3 is TGTGCCAGCAGTAAAGGCTATTACGAGCAGTACTTC.

This clonotype was counted once. The chain combines TRBV20-1 with TRBJ1-1; D is possibly TRBD1 (6 bases). Germline lookup yields CDR1 DFQATT and CDR2 SNEGSKA (reference sequence). Trimming took 8 bases from V and 7 from J, leaving 14 bases between them. This CDR3 comprises 11 residues. The CDR3 DNA reads as TGCAGTCCTACCGACAGGCTTGAAGCTTTCTTT. Translation: CSPTDRLEAFF.

The rearrangement joins TRBV2 to TRBJ2-3; no clear D. The J call may not be correct, given that the DNA end is closer to TRBJ1-5. The CDR3 sequence is 14 residues long. Germline assignment: CDR1 SNHLY and CDR2 FYNNEI. CDR3 loop: CASSEIVPPNTQHF. The DNA for the CDR3 is TGTGCCAGCAGTGAAATTGTCCCCCCGAATACGCAGCATTTT.

This clonotype came up many times. The chain uses TRBV6-2 or TRBV6-3 and TRBJ1-3; D unclear. Germline V gene data show CDR1 as MNHEY and CDR2 as SVGEGT. There are 14 residues in the CDR3. Deletions cut 6 bases from V and 0 bases from J, with 9 bases between. The CDR3, as DNA: TGTGCCAGCAGGAGAGACAACTCTGGAAACACCATATATTTT. Protein sequence: CASRRDNSGNTIYF.

As regards this clonotype: Just one base apart from a much larger clone, this may be a read error. The CDR3 ends on some other residue instead of the conserved phenylalanine or tryptophan, so this is likely a read error. The CDR3 DNA reads TGTGCCAGCAGTTTATCGAACGGCGCTGAAGCTTTCTCT. The encoded protein is CASSLSNGAEAFS. The chain couples TRBV27 to TRBJ1-1; D uncertain. The CDR3 is made up of 13 amino acids. Trimming stripped 0 bases from V and 6 bases from J, with 8 bases between. The germline gives CDR1 MNHEY, CDR2 SMNVEV (reference sequence).